These 3 T cell receptor beta chains came from one sample sequenced in a study of cytomegalovirus exposure and HLA in healthy donors. A multiplex PCR was run with 60 Vbeta primers and 13 Jbeta primers. Only in-frame clones appear in the TCRdb table, and some are missing; sequencing was by immunoSEQ multiplex PCR. This sample has 200,000 to 250,000 clones, with roughly 84% found just once. Sequenced: PBMCs. The receptors derive from a boy aged 2-9 years in good health and CMV-seronegative.

The rearrangement uses TRBV7-2 and TRBJ2-1; D possibly corresponds to TRBD2 (6 bases). Germline V gene data show CDR1 as SGHTA and CDR2 as FQGNSA. This CDR3 is built from 15 residues. The ends were cut back, 3 bases at V and 0 bases at J, with 9 bases in the middle. For the CDR3, the DNA is TGTGCCAGCAGCTTGGGGGGAGGCTCCTACAATGAGCAGTTCTTC. Translated, it gives CASSLGGGSYNEQFF. Combining the CDR3 with reference TRBV7-2 and TRBJ2-1 gives the whole variable domain GAGVSQSPSNKVTEKGKDVELRCDPISGHTALYWYRQSLGQGLEFLIYFQGNSAPDKSGLPSDRFSAERTGGSVSTLTIQRTQQEDSAVYLCASSLGGGSYNEQFFGPGTRLTVL.

This sequence joins TRBV20-1 and TRBJ2-1; no firm D call. CDR1 DFQATT and CDR2 SNEGSKA come from the germline V gene (reference sequence). This CDR3 contains 10 residues. Trimming left V 5 bases short and J 6 bases short, with 5 bases between. This CDR3 reads CSAGLNEQFF. CDR3 nucleotide sequence: TGCAGTGCTGGCCTCAATGAGCAGTTCTTC.

The rearrangement links TRBV9 to TRBJ1-2; 7 bases fit TRBD1. The CDR3 spans 14 residues. J lost 8 bases, V lost 0 bases, and 7 bases had no gene match. The germline V gene has CDR1 SGDLS and CDR2 YYNGEE. The CDR3 DNA sequence: TGTGCCAGCAGCGTAGGTAGGGGGCTAGGCGGCTACACCTTC. Translation: CASSVGRGLGGYTF.